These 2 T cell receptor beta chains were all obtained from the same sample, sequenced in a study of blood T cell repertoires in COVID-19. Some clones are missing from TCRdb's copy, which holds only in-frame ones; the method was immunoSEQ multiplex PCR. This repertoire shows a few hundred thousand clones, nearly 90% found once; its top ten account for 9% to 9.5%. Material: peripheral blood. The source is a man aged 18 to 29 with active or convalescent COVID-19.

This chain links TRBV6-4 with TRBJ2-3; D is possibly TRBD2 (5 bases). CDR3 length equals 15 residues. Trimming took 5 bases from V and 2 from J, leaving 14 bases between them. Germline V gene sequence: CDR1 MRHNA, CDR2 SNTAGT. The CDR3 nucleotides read TGTGCCAGCAGTAAAACTAGTGGAAACACAGATACGCAGTATTTT. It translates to CASSKTSGNTDTQYF.

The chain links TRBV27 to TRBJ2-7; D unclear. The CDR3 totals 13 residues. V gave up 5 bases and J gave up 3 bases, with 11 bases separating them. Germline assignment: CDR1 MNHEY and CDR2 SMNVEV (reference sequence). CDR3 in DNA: TGTGCCAGCAGTCTGGTTAACGGCTACGAGCAGTACTTC. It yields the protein CASSLVNGYEQYF.